The 17 T cell receptor beta chains in this list originate from one sample, sequenced in a study of shared clonotypes between healthy human individuals. The repertoire was sequenced with immunoSEQ multiplex PCR; TCRdb's copy has only in-frame clones and lacks some. Of over 800,000 clones listed, 80% to 95% are singletons. Terminally differentiated effector memory CD45RA+ cells were left out of the naive CD8 fraction, which was CD45RO-negative and positively selected for CCR7. The specimen sequenced was naive CD8+ T cells sorted from blood. These receptors were collected from a man aged 30-40 years in good health.

The chain links TRBV27 to TRBJ2-5; D unclear. The CDR3 runs to 15 residues. V was cut by 5 bases and J by 1 base, with 14 bases left in between. CDR1 is MNHEY, CDR2 SMNVEV, per germline (reference sequence). The CDR3 DNA follows: TGTGCCAGCAGTCCCCTGACAACGAGCCAAGAGACCCAGTACTTC. Protein sequence: CASSPLTTSQETQYF.

The chain carries TRBV29-1 and TRBJ1-4; 10 positions match TRBD1. This CDR3 region has 14 residues. V lost 1 base and J lost 8; bases outside the gene matches: 4. From germline, CDR1 is SQVTM and CDR2 ANQGSEA. CDR3 DNA: TGCAGCGTTGAAGTTGGGACAGGGGACGAAAAACTGTTTTTT. It encodes CSVEVGTGDEKLFF.

The chain links TRBV19 to TRBJ2-1; D is uncertain. This CDR3 comprises 15 residues. Germline V gene sequence: CDR1 LNHDA, CDR2 SQIVND (reference sequence). V lost 6 bases, J lost 5 bases, and 17 bases lay in between. CDR3 residues: CASRGYLTPDNEQFF. Here the CDR3 DNA reads TGTGCCAGTAGGGGCTACCTGACACCCGACAATGAGCAGTTCTTC.

With respect to this clone: Distinct nucleotide sequences in the sample also encode this CDR3. The genes are TRBV27 and TRBJ2-7; no clear D gene. Germline assignment: CDR1 MNHEY and CDR2 SMNVEV (reference sequence). V lost 2 bases to trimming and J lost 0 bases, with 5 bases between them. The CDR3 is 13 residues long. The CDR3 protein is CASSLGPSYEQYF. For the CDR3, the DNA is TGTGCCAGCAGTTTAGGCCCCTCCTACGAGCAGTACTTC.

In the case of this clone: Sequence at one end of the junction differs from germline and may be a read error. The chain is built from TRBV18 and TRBJ2-7, with 10 bases that match TRBD1. This CDR3 has 15 amino acids. The germline gives CDR1 KGHSH, CDR2 LQKENI. In nucleotides, the CDR3 is TGTGCCAGTTCACCCGGGACAGGGGTTTCCTACGAGCAGTACTTC. Its protein is CASSPGTGVSYEQYF.

The chain employs TRBV6-5 and TRBJ1-2; D call uncertain. Deletions cut 6 bases from V and 7 bases from J, with 12 bases between. CDR1 MNHEY and CDR2 SVGAGI come from the germline V gene. The CDR3 covers 12 residues. The CDR3 coding sequence is TGTGCCAGCAGGGTAGGCCAATCTGGCTACACCTTC. As protein: CASRVGQSGYTF.

J is TRBJ2-3 and V is TRBV5-1; no firm D call. The germline V gene encodes CDR1 SGHRS and CDR2 YFSETQ. CDR3 length equals 14 residues. V lost 0 bases to trimming and J lost 3 bases, with 8 bases between them. CDR3 in DNA: TGCGCCAGCAGCTTGGAGCCCCGTACAGATACGCAGTATTTT. Translated, it gives CASSLEPRTDTQYF.

The rearrangement uses TRBV5-1 and TRBJ2-1; D remains ambiguous. Trimming took 1 base from V and 0 from J, leaving 11 bases between them. Germline CDR1 reads SGHRS; CDR2 reads YFSETQ. The CDR3 spans 16 residues. CDR3 DNA sequence: TGCGCCAGCAGCTTGCCGAGAAACCGCTCCTACAATGAGCAGTTCTTC. It codes for CASSLPRNRSYNEQFF.

This sequence joins TRBV29-1 and TRBJ2-5; TRBD1 matches 7 bases. The trim removed 3 bases at V and 5 bases at J, leaving 3 bases unmatched. CDR1 is SQVTM and CDR2 is ANQGSEA in the germline V gene. The CDR3 sequence is 12 residues long. CDR3 residues: CSVELRGETQYF. In DNA, the CDR3 is TGCAGCGTTGAGCTCAGGGGGGAGACCCAGTACTTC.

Concerning this clone itself: Additional DNA sequences in this sample encode the identical CDR3. The chain joins TRBV5-1 to TRBJ2-7; 8 nucleotides line up with TRBD1. V lost 0 bases to trimming and J lost 4 bases; unmatched junction nucleotides: 6. CDR3 size: 15 residues. Germline CDR1 is SGHRS and CDR2 is YFSETQ. This chain's CDR3 is CASSLGQGRPYEQYF. CDR3 nucleotide sequence: TGCGCCAGCAGCTTGGGACAGGGGAGGCCTTACGAGCAGTACTTC.

This chain links TRBV4-1 with TRBJ2-5, with D possibly being TRBD2 (6 bases). CDR1 is MGHRA, CDR2 YSYEKL, per germline. V was pared by 0 bases and J by 5 bases, with 19 bases between. The CDR3 runs 17 residues. CDR3 bases: TGCGCCAGCAGCCAAGAGGATCGGGGGACTGAATCGGAGACCCAGTACTTC. Amino acid sequence: CASSQEDRGTESETQYF.

V is TRBV4-1 and J is TRBJ1-1; the D gene is possibly TRBD1 (5 bases). Germline lookup yields CDR1 MGHRA and CDR2 YSYEKL. This CDR3 has 15 amino acids. V gave up 6 bases and J gave up 0 bases, with 14 bases separating them. The CDR3 DNA reads TGCGCCAGCAGTCGTGGGGGATACATGAACACTGAAGCTTTCTTT. This codes for CASSRGGYMNTEAFF.

This clone was picked up one time. The chain carries TRBV13 and TRBJ2-7, with a weak D call TRBD1 (5 bases). V lost 3 bases and J 0 bases, leaving 9 bases between the germline ends. The CDR3 covers 14 residues. Germline V gives CDR1 PRHDT, CDR2 FYEKMQ (reference sequence). DNA for the CDR3: TGTGCCAGCAGCTTCAGGGTCAGCTCCTACGAGCAGTACTTC. It is translated as CASSFRVSSYEQYF.

The rearrangement uses TRBV6-1 and TRBJ2-4, with TRBD2 identical over 11 bases. Germline assignment: CDR1 MNHNS and CDR2 SASEGT. V shed 4 bases and J 4 bases; nucleotides not matched to a gene: 3. The CDR3 spans 15 residues. The DNA of the CDR3 is TGTGCCAGCAGTGTGCGGACTAGCGGGAAAAACATTCAGTACTTC. The encoded protein is CASSVRTSGKNIQYF.

The chain has TRBV7-9 and TRBJ2-5; D is unclear. Looked up from germline, CDR1 is SEHNR and CDR2 is FQNEAQ (reference sequence). CDR3 size: 15 residues. V lost 6 bases and J lost 2, with 16 bases in between. In DNA form, the CDR3 reads TGTGCCAGCAGTCCGCGACCAGAATTTCAAGAGACCCAGTACTTC. Translating gives CASSPRPEFQETQYF.

The rearrangement joins TRBV7-9 to TRBJ2-1; TRBD2 matches at 9 bases. The germline CDR1 and CDR2 sequences are SEHNR and FQNEAQ (reference sequence). There are 13 residues in the CDR3. The ends lost 8 bases at V and 6 bases at J; junction bases unmatched: 5. CDR3 residues: CASAPSGVNEQFF. CDR3 coding DNA: TGTGCCAGCGCCCCTAGCGGGGTCAATGAGCAGTTCTTC.

The CDR3 bases are TGTGCCTGGAGTGTACTGGTCCTTAGCACAGATACGCAGTATTTT. Protein sequence: CAWSVLVLSTDTQYF. The rearrangement uses TRBV30 and TRBJ2-3; no clear D. Deletions cut 0 bases from V and 0 bases from J, with 10 bases between. Germline assignment: CDR1 GTSNPN and CDR2 SVGIG (reference sequence). The CDR3 runs to 15 residues.